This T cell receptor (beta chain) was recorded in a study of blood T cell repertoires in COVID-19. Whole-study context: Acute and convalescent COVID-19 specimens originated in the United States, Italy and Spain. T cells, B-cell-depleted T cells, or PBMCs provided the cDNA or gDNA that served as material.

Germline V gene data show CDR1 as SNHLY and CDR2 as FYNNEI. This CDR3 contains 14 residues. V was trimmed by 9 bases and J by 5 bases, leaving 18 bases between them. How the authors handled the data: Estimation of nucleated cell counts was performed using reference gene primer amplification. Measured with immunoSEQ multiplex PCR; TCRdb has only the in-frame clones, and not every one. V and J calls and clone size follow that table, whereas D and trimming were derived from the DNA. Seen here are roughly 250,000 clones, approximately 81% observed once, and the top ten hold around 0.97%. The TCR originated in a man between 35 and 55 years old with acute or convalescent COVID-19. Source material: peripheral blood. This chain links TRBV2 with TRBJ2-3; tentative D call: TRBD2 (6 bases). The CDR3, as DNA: TGTGCCAGTATCAAGGGAGGTTCAAAAGATACGCAGTATTTT. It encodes CASIKGGSKDTQYF.